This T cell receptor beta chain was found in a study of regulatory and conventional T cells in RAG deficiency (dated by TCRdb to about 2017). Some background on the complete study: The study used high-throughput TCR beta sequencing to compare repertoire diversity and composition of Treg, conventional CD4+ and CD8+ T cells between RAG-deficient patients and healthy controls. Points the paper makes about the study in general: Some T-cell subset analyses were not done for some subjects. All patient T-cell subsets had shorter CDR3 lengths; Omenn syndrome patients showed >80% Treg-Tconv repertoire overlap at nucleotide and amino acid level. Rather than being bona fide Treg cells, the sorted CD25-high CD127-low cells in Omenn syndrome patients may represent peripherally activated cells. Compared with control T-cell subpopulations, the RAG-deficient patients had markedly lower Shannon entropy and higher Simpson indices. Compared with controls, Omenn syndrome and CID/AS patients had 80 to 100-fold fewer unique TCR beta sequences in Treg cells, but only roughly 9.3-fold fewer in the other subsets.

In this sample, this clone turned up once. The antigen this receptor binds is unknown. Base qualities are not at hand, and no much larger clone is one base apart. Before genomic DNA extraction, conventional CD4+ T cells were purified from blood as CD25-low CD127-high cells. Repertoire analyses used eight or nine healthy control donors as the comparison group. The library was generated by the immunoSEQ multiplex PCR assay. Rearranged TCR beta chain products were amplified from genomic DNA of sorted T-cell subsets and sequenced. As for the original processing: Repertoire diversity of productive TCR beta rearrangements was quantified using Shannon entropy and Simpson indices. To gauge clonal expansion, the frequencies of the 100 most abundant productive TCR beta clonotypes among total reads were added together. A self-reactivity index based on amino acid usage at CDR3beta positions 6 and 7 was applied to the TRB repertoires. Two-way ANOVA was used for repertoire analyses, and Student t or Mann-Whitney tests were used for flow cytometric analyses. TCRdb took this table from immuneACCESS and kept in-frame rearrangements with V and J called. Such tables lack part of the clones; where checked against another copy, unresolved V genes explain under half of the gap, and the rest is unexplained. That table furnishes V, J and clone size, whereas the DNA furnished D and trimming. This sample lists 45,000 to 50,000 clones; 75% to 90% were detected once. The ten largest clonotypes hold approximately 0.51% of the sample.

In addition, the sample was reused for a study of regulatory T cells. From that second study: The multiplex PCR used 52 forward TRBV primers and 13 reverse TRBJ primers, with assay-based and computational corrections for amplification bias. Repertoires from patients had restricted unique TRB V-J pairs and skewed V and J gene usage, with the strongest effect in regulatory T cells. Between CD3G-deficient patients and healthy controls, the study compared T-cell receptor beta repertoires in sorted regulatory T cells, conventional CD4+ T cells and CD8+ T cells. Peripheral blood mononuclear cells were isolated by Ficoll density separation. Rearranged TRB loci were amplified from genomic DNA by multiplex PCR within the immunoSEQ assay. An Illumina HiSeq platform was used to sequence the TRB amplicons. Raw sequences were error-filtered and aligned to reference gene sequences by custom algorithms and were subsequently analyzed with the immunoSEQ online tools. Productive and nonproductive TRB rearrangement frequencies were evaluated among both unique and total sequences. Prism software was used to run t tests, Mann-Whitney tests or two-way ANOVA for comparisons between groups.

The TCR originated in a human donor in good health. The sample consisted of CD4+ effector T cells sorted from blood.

The sequenced DNA is TGTGCCAGCAAAAGGTTAGCGGGAGCAGATACGCAGTATTTT. This translates into CASKRLAGADTQYF. Recombination connected TRBV6-4 to TRBJ2-3; TRBD2 agrees with 9 junctional bases. There are 14 amino acids in the CDR3, from cysteine to phenylalanine inclusive. Only CDR3 DNA is held: 42 bases, read in frame from base 1. CDR1 and CDR2 (MRHNA, SNTAGT) derive from the germline V gene. V has 7 bases trimmed and J has 4 bases trimmed; junction bases matching no gene number 6.